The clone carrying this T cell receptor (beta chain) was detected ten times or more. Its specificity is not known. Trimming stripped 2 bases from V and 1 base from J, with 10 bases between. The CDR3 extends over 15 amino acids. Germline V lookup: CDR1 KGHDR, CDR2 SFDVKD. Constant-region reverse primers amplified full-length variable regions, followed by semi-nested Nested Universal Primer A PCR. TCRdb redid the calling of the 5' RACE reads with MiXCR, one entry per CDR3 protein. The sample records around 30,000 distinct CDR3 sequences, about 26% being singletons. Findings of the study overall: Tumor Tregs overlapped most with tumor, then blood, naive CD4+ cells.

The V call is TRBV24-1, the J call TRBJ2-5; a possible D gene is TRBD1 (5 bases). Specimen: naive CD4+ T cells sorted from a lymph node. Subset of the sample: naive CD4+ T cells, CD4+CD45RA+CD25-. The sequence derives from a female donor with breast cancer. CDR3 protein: CATSDSTAFQETQYF. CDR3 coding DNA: TGTGCCACCAGTGATTCGACAGCTTTCCAAGAGACCCAGTACTTC.